Each of the 6 T cell receptor beta chains below was sequenced from the same sample in a study of cytomegalovirus exposure and HLA in healthy donors. PCR employed 60 Vbeta and 13 Jbeta primers. TCRdb's copy holds only in-frame clones and misses some; the assay was immunoSEQ multiplex PCR. The table has about 50,000 clones, over 60% seen once. The sequenced sample was PBMCs. The source is a man younger than 45 in good health and CMV-seropositive.

The chain recombines TRBV18 with TRBJ1-4, with D possibly matching TRBD1 (6 bases). This CDR3 is built from 17 residues. Germline lookup yields CDR1 KGHSH and CDR2 LQKENI. Trimming took off 2 bases at V and 4 bases at J, with 17 bases between the two ends. The CDR3 nucleotides read TGTGCCAGCTCACCAATTCGACAGGCAGGGCTTAATGAAAAACTGTTTTTT. It translates to CASSPIRQAGLNEKLFF.

The chain uses TRBV11-3 and TRBJ1-1; possibly TRBD1 for D (5 bases). There are 13 residues in the CDR3. With 3 bases removed from V and 1 base from J, the gap between germline ends came to 6 bases. Germline CDR1 and CDR2: SGHNT and YENEEA. The CDR3 spells CASSFTGNTEAFF. The CDR3 nucleotides are TGTGCCAGCAGCTTCACAGGGAACACTGAAGCTTTCTTT.

The chain joins TRBV11-2 to TRBJ2-7; the match to TRBD2 covers 14 bases. This CDR3 has 15 residues. Germline values: CDR1 SGHAT, CDR2 FQNNGV. V trimming: 7 bases; J trimming: 2 bases; junction bases outside the gene matches: 4. The CDR3 DNA reads TGTGCCAGCACCAGGACTAGCGGGGGGCCCTACGAGCAGTACTTC. Translating gives CASTRTSGGPYEQYF.

The chain links TRBV15 to TRBJ1-5; D possibly corresponds to TRBD1 (6 bases). Trimming cost V 7 bases and J 4 bases, with 14 bases left between them. Germline CDR1 reads LNHNV; CDR2 reads YYDKDF (reference sequence). CDR3 length: 14 residues. This CDR3 reads CATTSRQGNQPQHF. CDR3 coding DNA: TGTGCCACCACCTCACGCCAGGGGAATCAGCCCCAGCATTTT.

V is TRBV11-1 and J is TRBJ1-6; D is ambiguous. The CDR3 length is 13 residues. In germline, CDR1 is SGHAT, CDR2 FQDESV (reference sequence). V lost 0 bases and J lost 8, with 5 bases in between. CDR3 sequence reads: CASSLARDSPLHF. CDR3 nucleotide sequence: TGTGCCAGCAGCTTAGCTCGGGATTCACCCCTCCACTTT. Supplemented by reference TRBV11-1 and TRBJ1-6, the full variable domain reads EAEVAQSPRYKITEKSQAVAFWCDPISGHATLYWYRQILGQGPELLVQFQDESVVDDSQLPKDRFSAERLKGVDSTLKIQPAELGDSAMYLCASSLARDSPLHFGNGTRLTVT.

This clone was seen just once. The CDR3 protein is CSARQDTEAFF. For the CDR3, the DNA is TGCAGTGCTAGGCAGGACACTGAAGCTTTCTTT. V is TRBV20-1 and J is TRBJ1-1, with no clear D. CDR1 is DFQATT, CDR2 SNEGSKA, per germline (reference sequence). CDR3 length: 11 residues. V was trimmed by 3 bases and J by 3 bases, leaving 5 bases between them.